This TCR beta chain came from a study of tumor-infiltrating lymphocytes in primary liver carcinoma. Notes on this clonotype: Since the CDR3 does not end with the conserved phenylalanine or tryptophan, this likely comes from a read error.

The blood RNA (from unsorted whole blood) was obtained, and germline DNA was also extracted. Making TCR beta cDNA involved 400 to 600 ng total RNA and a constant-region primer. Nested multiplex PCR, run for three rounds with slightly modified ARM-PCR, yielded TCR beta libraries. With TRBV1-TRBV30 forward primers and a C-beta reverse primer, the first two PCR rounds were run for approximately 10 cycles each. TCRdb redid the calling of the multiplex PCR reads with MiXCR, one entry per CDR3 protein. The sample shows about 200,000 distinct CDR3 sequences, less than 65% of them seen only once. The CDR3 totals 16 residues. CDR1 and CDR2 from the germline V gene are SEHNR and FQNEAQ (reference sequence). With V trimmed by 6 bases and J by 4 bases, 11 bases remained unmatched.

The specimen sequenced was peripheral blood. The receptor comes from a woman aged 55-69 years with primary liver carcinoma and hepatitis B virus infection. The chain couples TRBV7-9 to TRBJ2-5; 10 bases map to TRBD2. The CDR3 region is CASSFIAGGSGETQYL. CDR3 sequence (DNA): TGTGCCAGCAGTTTTATAGCGGGAGGATCGGGAGAGACCCAGTACTTA.